This T cell receptor beta chain was identified during a study of PD-1 blockade in classical Hodgkin lymphoma (dated by TCRdb to about 2020). In the study overall: Nivolumab dosing was 3 mg/kg intravenously every 2 weeks, continuing until either disease progression or unacceptable toxicity. The study used TCR beta sequencing and CyTOF to define a peripheral blood immune signature of response to PD-1 blockade in classical Hodgkin lymphoma. Overall study outcomes, separate from this receptor: Baseline diversity similar to that of newly diagnosed patients was observed in trial patients achieving complete response, whereas significantly lower diversity was observed in partial responders and progressors. Lower diversity was observed in patients in whom nivolumab was started less than 1 year after ASCT, and these patients were excluded from later analyses so that confounding by immune reconstitution would be avoided. A significant rise by C4D1 was seen in CD4+ but not CD8+ TCR diversity (p=0.0027 vs p=0.16), with the rise being most apparent in complete responders (p=0.02). The study covered only a single clinical trial cohort, and the causes of the repertoire differences, possibly disease activity or prior therapy, were still not defined. Newly diagnosed patients were reported to have lower baseline TCR diversity than healthy donors, and relapsed/refractory patients were reported to have lower baseline TCR diversity still.

Via the germline V gene, CDR1 is MNHNS and CDR2 SASEGT. V and J lose 4 bases and 8 bases, and a span of 23 bases separates them. There are 17 amino acids in the CDR3, from cysteine to phenylalanine inclusive. Just CDR3 DNA is preserved here, 51 bases in frame from base 1. The sample's time point label is to be understood as: cycle 4 day 1 (C4D1), after five to seven weeks of nivolumab. Every trial patient had relapsed following autologous stem cell transplantation, and prior brentuximab vedotin exposure was what differed among cohorts A, B and C. The trial cohort was composed of over 50 patients with relapsed/refractory classical Hodgkin lymphoma, for whom complete response, partial response or progressive disease was recorded as best overall response. Trial patients were treated with single-agent nivolumab in the multi-cohort phase II CheckMate 205 trial. An independent review committee assessed best overall response by applying the 2007 International Working Group response criteria. PBMCs from the trial were collected at three points: immediately before nivolumab initiation (C1D1), and during therapy at cycle 2 day 1 and cycle 4 day 1. Peripheral blood was collected in 8 mL Vacutainer Cell Preparation Tubes, from which PBMCs were isolated by centrifugation and then cryopreserved.

Genomic DNA was extracted with the Qiagen DNeasy kit from unsorted PBMCs and from negatively selected CD4+ and CD8+ fractions. TCR beta CDR3 regions were subjected to amplification by immunoSEQ multiplex PCR with primers that anneal to V and J segments. A synthetic immune receptor repertoire was used to minimize amplification bias, and any residual bias was removed computationally once sequencing was done. The published analysis was carried out like this. Repertoire diversity was quantified as the Shannon entropy index using custom Python scripts. Unsorted, CD4+ and CD8+ repertoires were analyzed separately, except for combined analyses in which CD4+ and CD8+ sequences were merged in silico. Clonal expansion was defined as at least a 2-fold frequency increase after treatment relative to C1D1, with a pseudocount of 0.5 for undetected baseline clones. Clones with 0 or 1 copy at C1D1 were classified as singleton clones, and clones with 2 or more copies were classified as non-singleton clones. Clones expanded in unsorted samples were labelled as CD4+, CD8+ or unknown by matching protein sequences in sorted samples from the same patient. Wilcoxon tests on paired samples were used to test changes in diversity from C1D1 to C4D1. This is the immuneACCESS table as TCRdb keeps it, with only in-frame sequences that have V and J called. A part of the clones is gone; compared with another copy, unresolved V genes explain less than half, and the rest is unexplained. That table gives V, J and clone size, and the DNA gave D and trimming. This sample gives approximately 65,000 clones in total; around nine tenths of them show up just once. The top ten clones comprise 8% of the sample.

About this clone itself: Its antigen target is currently unknown. Base qualities are not at hand, and no much larger clone is one base apart.

The source is a human donor with classical Hodgkin lymphoma. The rearranged segments are TRBV6-1 and TRBJ1-4; a weak D assignment points to TRBD1 (6 bases agree). The specimen was peripheral blood mononuclear cells (PBMCs), collected before the fourth cycle of nivolumab. The CDR3 sequence is CASSGMHSGVVSEKLFF. The sequenced DNA: TGTGCCAGCAGTGGGATGCACTCAGGGGTAGTGAGCGAAAAACTGTTTTTT.